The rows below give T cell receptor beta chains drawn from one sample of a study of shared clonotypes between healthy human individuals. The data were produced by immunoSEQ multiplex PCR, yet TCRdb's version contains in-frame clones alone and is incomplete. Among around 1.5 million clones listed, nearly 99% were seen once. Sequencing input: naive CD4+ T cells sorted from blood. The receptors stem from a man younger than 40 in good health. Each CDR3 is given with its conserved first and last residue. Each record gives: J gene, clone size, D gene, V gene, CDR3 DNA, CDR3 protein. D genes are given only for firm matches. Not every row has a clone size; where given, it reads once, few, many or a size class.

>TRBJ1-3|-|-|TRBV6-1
TGTGCCAGCAGTGAAATACTTACTGGAAACACCATATATTTT
CASSEILTGNTIYF
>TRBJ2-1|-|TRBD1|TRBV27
TGTGCCAGCAGTCGACAGGGGGCCAACTACAATGAGCAGTTCTTC
CASSRQGANYNEQFF
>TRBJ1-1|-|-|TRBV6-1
TGTGCCAGCAGTGGAGACACTCGGCTAGGGGCTTTCTTT
CASSGDTRLGAFF
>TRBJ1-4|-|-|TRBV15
TGTGCCACCAGCAGAGATGGAAGGCCGGCTAATGAAAAACTGTTTTTT
CATSRDGRPANEKLFF
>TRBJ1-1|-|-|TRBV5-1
TGCGCCAGCAGCTTGGCGATAGGGGCCGACACTGAAGCTTTCTTT
CASSLAIGADTEAFF
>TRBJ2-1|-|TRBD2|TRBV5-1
TGCGCCAGCAGCAGGGGACTAGCGGGAGGGCCTGGCAATGAGCAGTTCTTC
CASSRGLAGGPGNEQFF
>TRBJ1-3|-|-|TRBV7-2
TGTGCCAGCAGCTTATATCACGGTCACTCTGGAAACACCATATATTTT
CASSLYHGHSGNTIYF
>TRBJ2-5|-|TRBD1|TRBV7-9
TGTGCCAGCAGCCAACGGACAGGGGCGAGGGAGACCCAGTACTTC
CASSQRTGARETQYF
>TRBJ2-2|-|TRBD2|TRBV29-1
TGCAGCGTTGCCTTTGTAGCGGGAGAGGAAACCGGGGAGCTGTTTTTT
CSVAFVAGEETGELFF
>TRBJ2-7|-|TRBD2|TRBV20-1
TGCAGTCCACGGACTAGCGGGGAGCAGTACTTC
CSPRTSGEQYF
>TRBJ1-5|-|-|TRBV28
TGTGCCAGCAGCCAAGGTATCCCCCCGCCCCAGCATTTT
CASSQGIPPPQHF
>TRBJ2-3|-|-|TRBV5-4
TGTGCCAGCAGCCCCACGGTGACGGGAACCCTCACAGATACGCAGTATTTT
CASSPTVTGTLTDTQYF
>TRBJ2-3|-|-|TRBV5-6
TGTGCCAGCAGTAATCGGGGGACCCCCACAGATACGCAGTATTTT
CASSNRGTPTDTQYF
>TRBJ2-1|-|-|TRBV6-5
TGTGCCAGCAGTTCCATAGCGGAGAGCTTCAATGAGCAGTTCTTC
CASSSIAESFNEQFF
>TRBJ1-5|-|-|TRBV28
TGTGCCAGCTGTATCAATAGCAATCAGCCCCAGCATTTT
CASCINSNQPQHF
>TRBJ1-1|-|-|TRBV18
TGTGCCAGCTCACCACGGGGGGACCAGAACACTGAAGCTTTCTTT
CASSPRGDQNTEAFF
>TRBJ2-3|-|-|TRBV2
TGTGCCGGCCGCACAGATACGCAGTATTTT
CAGRTDTQYF
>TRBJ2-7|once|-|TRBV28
TGTGCCAGCAGTTTGCGGTGGGCGGTGCAATACGAGCAGTACTTC
CASSLRWAVQYEQYF
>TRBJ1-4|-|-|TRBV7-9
TGTGCCAGCAGCCAATGGGACATTAATGAAAAACTGTTTTTT
CASSQWDINEKLFF
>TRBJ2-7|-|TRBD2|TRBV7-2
TGTGCCAGCAGCTTAGCTTCTAGCGGCTACGAGCAGTACTTC
CASSLASSGYEQYF